This T cell receptor (beta chain) is drawn from a study of long-term antiretroviral therapy in people with HIV. Findings of the study overall: Whereas controls had wider CDR3 length ranges, HIV repertoires had narrower ones. Pre-ART expanded TRB clones stayed dominant throughout, though often decreasing after ART.

The libraries were made with immunoSEQ v3.0 at survey level. This table comes from immunoSEQ multiplex PCR, and its TCRdb copy is limited to in-frame clones, with some not included. The sample includes about 21,000 clones, approximately 76% of them seen just once. The CDR3 has 16 residues. A remark on this clone: Antigen: not known.

The TCR comes from a middle-aged woman with HIV. The chain employs TRBV21-1 and TRBJ1-1; TRBD1, the table's D call, was not compared with the DNA. TRBV21-1 is a listed pseudogene. The sample was unsorted PBMCs, taken about 1.8 years before starting antiretroviral therapy. This CDR3 reads CASSKERTGENTEAFF. The CDR3 DNA reads TGTGCCAGCAGCAAAGAGCGAACAGGGGAGAACACTGAAGCTTTCTTT.